This T cell receptor (beta chain) derives from a study of cytomegalovirus exposure and HLA in healthy donors. Overall study results and limits: As a later analysis showed, a missense DCLRE1C variant was linked to trimming of TCR beta V- and J-genes. Sequencing likely caused a cluster of highly shared sequence variants. Based on reports, TCR beta sequences accurately predicted HLA-A and HLA-B alleles for most subjects.

PCR amplification relied on 60 Vbeta primers (plus 13 Jbeta primers). Data came from immunoSEQ multiplex PCR; TCRdb stores just in-frame clones and leaves some out. The sample includes 75,000 to 80,000 clones, about three quarters seen only once; the top ten take approximately 1%. Germline V gives CDR1 KGHSH, CDR2 LQKENI. V was clipped by 4 bases and J by 1 base; unmatched bases: 4. The length of the CDR3 is 14 residues. In regard to this clone: Its cognate antigen is unknown.

The chain employs TRBV18 and TRBJ2-7, with TRBD1 matching 7 bases. The sequenced sample consisted of PBMCs. The clonotype was recovered from a male donor in good health and CMV-seronegative. The CDR3 is CASSLGQDSYEQYF. The CDR3 DNA reads as TGTGCCAGCTCACTCGGACAGGATTCCTACGAGCAGTACTTC.